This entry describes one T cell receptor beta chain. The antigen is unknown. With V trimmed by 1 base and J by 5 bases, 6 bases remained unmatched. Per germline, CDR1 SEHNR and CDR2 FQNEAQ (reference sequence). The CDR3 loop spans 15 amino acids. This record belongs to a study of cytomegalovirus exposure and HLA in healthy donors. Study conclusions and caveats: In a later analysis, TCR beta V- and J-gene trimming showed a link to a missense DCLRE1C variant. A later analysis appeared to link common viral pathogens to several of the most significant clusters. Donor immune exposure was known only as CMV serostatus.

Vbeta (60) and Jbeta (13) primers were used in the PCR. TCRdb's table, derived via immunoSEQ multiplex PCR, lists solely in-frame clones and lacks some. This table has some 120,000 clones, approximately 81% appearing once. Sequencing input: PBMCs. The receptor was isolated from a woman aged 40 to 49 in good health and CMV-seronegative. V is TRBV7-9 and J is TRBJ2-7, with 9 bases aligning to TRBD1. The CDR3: CASSLVTGGGHEQYF. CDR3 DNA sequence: TGTGCCAGCAGCTTAGTGACAGGGGGGGGCCACGAGCAGTACTTC.